This T cell receptor beta chain stems from a study of cytomegalovirus exposure and HLA in healthy donors. Study-level background: Most genotyped donors, about 81% of about 430, had Caucasian-associated genetic ancestry.

The CDR3 is 15 residues long. The V segment lost 4 bases and the J segment 5 bases; nucleotides outside the gene matches: 8. Germline V gene sequence: CDR1 SGHVS, CDR2 FNYEAQ. The study ran its PCR with 60 Vbeta and 13 Jbeta primers. Using immunoSEQ multiplex PCR, the repertoire was profiled, and TCRdb retains in-frame clones only, with some absent. Of 150,000 to 200,000 clones in the sample, more than 65% were seen once. On this clone itself: What it binds is unknown.

Points from the study as a whole: CMV serostatus stood as the only immune exposure information on hand. High specificity and sensitivity for cytomegalovirus status were reported for the classifier.

The sequence was collected from a female donor in good health and CMV-seronegative. Source material: PBMCs. The rearrangement links TRBV7-6 to TRBJ2-3, with 8 bases lining up with TRBD1. Written as DNA, the CDR3 is TGTGCCAGCAGCTCAGGACAGGGATTTAAAGATACGCAGTATTTT. The encoded protein is CASSSGQGFKDTQYF.